One and the same sample provided the 26 T cell receptor beta chains below, sequenced in a study of cytomegalovirus exposure and HLA in healthy donors. The data were produced by immunoSEQ multiplex PCR, yet TCRdb's version contains in-frame clones alone and is incomplete. In the table there are roughly 100,000 clones, roughly 94% of which are singletons. The specimen was PBMCs. These receptors were collected from a woman younger than 30 in good health and CMV-seronegative.

The chain recombines TRBV11-3 with TRBJ2-2; tentative D call: TRBD1 (5 bases). The V gene lost 5 bases and the J gene lost 1 base, with 11 bases spanning the gap. CDR3 length equals 15 residues. Per the germline V gene, CDR1 is SGHNT and CDR2 is YENEEA. CDR3 nucleotide sequence: TGTGCCAGCAGCCCAGAAACAGGGAACACCGGGGAGCTGTTTTTT. This gives the protein CASSPETGNTGELFF.

The chain has TRBV5-4 and TRBJ2-5; tentatively, D is TRBD1 (5 bases). V was trimmed by 4 bases and J by 0 bases, leaving 13 bases between them. The germline CDR1 and CDR2 sequences are SGHNT and YYREEE (reference sequence). The CDR3 has 15 amino acids. The CDR3 here is CASSPVNRNQETQYF. The CDR3 DNA reads as TGTGCCAGCAGCCCCGTTAACAGGAACCAAGAGACCCAGTACTTC.

The chain recombines TRBV19 with TRBJ1-5, with no clear D. V was shortened by 4 bases and J by 6 bases, with 13 bases between the two germline ends. Germline assignment: CDR1 LNHDA and CDR2 SQIVND (reference sequence). The CDR3 spans 14 residues. The CDR3, as DNA: TGTGCCAGTAGTACTGGGTTAGGCGGTCAGCCCCAGCATTTT. This gives the protein CASSTGLGGQPQHF.

This chain links TRBV7-9 with TRBJ2-3, with 11 nucleotides matching TRBD2. J was trimmed by 4 bases and V by 2 bases; bases with no gene match: 8. CDR3 length: 17 residues. Germline V gives CDR1 SEHNR, CDR2 FQNEAQ (reference sequence). In DNA form, the CDR3 reads TGTGCCAGCAGCTTAAGGCTAGCGGGGGGAGTGGCAGATACGCAGTATTTT. Its translation is CASSLRLAGGVADTQYF. Full variable domain (outside the CDR3, taken from reference TRBV7-9 and TRBJ2-3): DTGVSQNPRHKITKRGQNVTFRCDPISEHNRLYWYRQTLGQGPEFLTYFQNEAQLEKSRLLSDRFSAERPKGSFSTLEIQRTEQGDSAMYLCASSLRLAGGVADTQYFGPGTRLTVL.

The chain combines TRBV5-1 with TRBJ2-5; D possibly corresponds to TRBD2 (7 bases). The CDR3 has 15 amino acids. The germline V and J ends were trimmed by 3 bases and 3 bases, with 15 bases remaining between them. CDR1 is SGHRS, CDR2 YFSETQ, per germline. This CDR3 reads CASSSLGGAKETQYF. The CDR3 DNA reads as TGCGCCAGCAGCTCGTTAGGGGGGGCCAAAGAGACCCAGTACTTC.

The chain joins TRBV5-1 to TRBJ2-5; 8 bases map to TRBD1. Germline V lookup: CDR1 SGHRS, CDR2 YFSETQ. CDR3 length: 15 residues. The ends lost 0 bases at V and 4 bases at J; junction bases unmatched: 5. The CDR3 nucleotides are TGCGCCAGCAGCTTGGCGGTAGGACAGGGAGAGACCCAGTACTTC. This encodes CASSLAVGQGETQYF.

With respect to this clone: This same CDR3 is encoded by further DNA sequences in the sample. The V and J genes are TRBV18 and TRBJ2-7; 9 positions match TRBD1. With 2 bases clipped from V and 1 base from J, the junction kept 3 bases outside the gene matches. Germline CDR1 KGHSH, CDR2 LQKENI. This CDR3 is built from 15 residues. In DNA, the CDR3 is TGTGCCAGCTCACCAGGGACAGGGTCTTCCTACGAGCAGTACTTC. Its translation is CASSPGTGSSYEQYF.

The chain combines TRBV6-6 with TRBJ2-1; D gene ambiguous. Germline loops: CDR1 MNHNY, CDR2 SVGAGI (reference sequence). Trimming removed 10 bases at V and 0 bases at J, with 10 bases between. The CDR3 runs 13 residues. CDR3 sequence (DNA): TGTGCCACCGCAGATGACTCCTACAATGAGCAGTTCTTC. It codes for CATADDSYNEQFF.

This chain joins TRBV7-9 and TRBJ2-7; no firm D call. Germline assignment: CDR1 SEHNR and CDR2 FQNEAQ (reference sequence). This CDR3 is built from 14 residues. Deletions cut 2 bases from V and 1 base from J, with 9 bases between. DNA for the CDR3: TGTGCCAGCAGCTTAACTTCCGGGTCCTACGAGCAGTACTTC. Translating gives CASSLTSGSYEQYF.

The V and J genes are TRBV29-1 and TRBJ1-2; TRBD1 is a possible D gene (5 bases). Trimming removed 7 bases at V and 4 bases at J, with 22 bases between. The germline V gene has CDR1 SQVTM and CDR2 ANQGSEA. The length of the CDR3 is 15 residues. The CDR3 region has the DNA TGCAGCGCCGTACGGTCGGAGGGGCGCATCTATGGCTACACCTTC. This codes for CSAVRSEGRIYGYTF.

This clone appeared once. The V and J genes are TRBV30 and TRBJ1-5, with D uncertain. V was clipped by 5 bases and J by 5 bases, with 13 bases between them. The length of the CDR3 is 13 residues. Germline CDR1 is GTSNPN and CDR2 is SVGIG (reference sequence). CDR3 sequence: CAWSPAGDQPQHF. CDR3 sequence (DNA): TGTGCCTGGTCGCCCGCGGGCGATCAGCCCCAGCATTTT.

This clone showed up just once. J is TRBJ1-5 and V is TRBV25-1; no reliable D call. This CDR3 comprises 14 residues. The germline gives CDR1 MGHDK, CDR2 SYGVNS. The V end was cut by 0 bases, the J end by 2 bases, with 5 bases between. CDR3 sequence: CASSEYGGNQPQHF. For the CDR3, the DNA is TGTGCCAGCAGTGAATACGGGGGCAATCAGCCCCAGCATTTT.

The V and J genes are TRBV6-5 and TRBJ2-3; 14 nucleotides align to TRBD2. The CDR3 runs 14 residues. V lost 7 bases to trimming and J lost 10 bases; unmatched junction nucleotides: 7. Germline V lookup: CDR1 MNHEY, CDR2 SVGAGI. The CDR3 DNA reads as TGTGCCAGCATCGGACTAGCGGGGGGTTGGGCGCAGTATTTT. It encodes CASIGLAGGWAQYF.

This chain connects TRBV12-5 to TRBJ2-5, with 16 nucleotides matching TRBD2. This CDR3 spans 18 amino acids. Germline V gene lookup returns CDR1 LGHNT and CDR2 FRNRAP. The J segment lost 2 bases and the V segment lost 4 bases, leaving 7 bases of the junction unmatched. CDR3 sequence: CASGSPGLAGGGQETQYF. CDR3 nucleotides: TGTGCTAGTGGTTCTCCGGGACTAGCGGGAGGGGGGCAAGAGACCCAGTACTTC. The full variable domain, completed using reference TRBV12-5 and TRBJ2-5, is DARVTQTPRHKVTEMGQEVTMRCQPILGHNTVFWYRQTMMQGLELLAYFRNRAPLDDSGMPKDRFSAEMPDATLATLKIQPSEPRDSAVYFCASGSPGLAGGGQETQYFGPGTRLLVL.

V is TRBV7-9 and J is TRBJ2-1; D is unresolved. CDR1 and CDR2 from the germline V gene are SEHNR and FQNEAQ (reference sequence). This CDR3 comprises 12 residues. V was pared by 5 bases and J by 9 bases, with 11 bases between. This CDR3 reads CASSPPAGEQFF. The DNA of the CDR3 is TGTGCCAGCAGCCCACCTGCCGGTGAGCAGTTCTTC.

The V and J genes are TRBV5-1 and TRBJ1-1; weak D call: TRBD1 (5 bases). The CDR3 loop spans 14 amino acids. Trimming left V 3 bases short and J 2 bases short, with 11 bases between. Per germline, CDR1 SGHRS and CDR2 YFSETQ. The CDR3 is CASSSWGDNTEAFF. The CDR3 region has the DNA TGCGCCAGCAGCTCGTGGGGGGATAACACTGAAGCTTTCTTT.

The V gene is TRBV19, the J gene TRBJ1-5; D ambiguous. Trimming took off 4 bases at V and 7 bases at J, with 11 bases between the two ends. This CDR3 has 13 residues. Germline V gene data show CDR1 as LNHDA and CDR2 as SQIVND (reference sequence). CDR3 sequence: CASSRQMEQPQHF. CDR3 sequence (DNA): TGTGCCAGTAGTAGACAAATGGAACAGCCCCAGCATTTT. The variable domain in full, completed from reference TRBV19 and TRBJ1-5, reads DGGITQSPKYLFRKEGQNVTLSCEQNLNHDAMYWYRQDPGQGLRLIYYSQIVNDFQKGDIAEGYSVSREKKESFPLTVTSAQKNPTAFYLCASSRQMEQPQHFGDGTRLSIL.

The rearrangement uses TRBV7-9 and TRBJ1-2; tentatively, D is TRBD1 (5 bases). The CDR3 has 13 amino acids. Germline CDR1 SEHNR, CDR2 FQNEAQ (reference sequence). Trimming left V 5 bases short and J 1 base short, with 8 bases between. In DNA form, the CDR3 reads TGTGCCAGCAGCATTGACAGTAACTATGGCTACACCTTC. It is translated as CASSIDSNYGYTF.

This clone was observed a single time. V is TRBV12-1 and J is TRBJ2-7; the table's D gene call, TRBD2, was not cross checked with the DNA. TRBV12-1 is a pseudogene. This CDR3 has 17 residues. The CDR3 reads CASSFVTSGRSSYEQYF. The DNA for the CDR3 is TGTGCCAGCAGCTTTGTGACTAGCGGGAGATCCTCCTACGAGCAGTACTTC.

This chain joins TRBV5-1 and TRBJ1-2; 7 nucleotides match TRBD1. The length of the CDR3 is 15 residues. V dropped 0 bases and J dropped 8; count of bases not matched to a gene: 10. Germline V CDR1 and CDR2: SGHRS, YFSETQ. The DNA of the CDR3 is TGCGCCAGCAGCTTGGTGGGACAGACCGCGGAAGGCTACACCTTC. Protein: CASSLVGQTAEGYTF.

This chain connects TRBV25-1 to TRBJ1-2; 10 nucleotides align to TRBD1. CDR1 is MGHDK, CDR2 SYGVNS, per germline. V lost 7 bases to trimming and J lost 14 bases; unmatched junction nucleotides: 13. The CDR3 spans 13 residues. CDR3 DNA: TGTGCCAGCACCGGACAGGGGGTTTCGTTAAGGACCTTC. Translation: CASTGQGVSLRTF.

This clone appeared a single time. The rearrangement links TRBV27 to TRBJ1-2; D is unresolved. CDR3 length equals 16 residues. With 1 base removed from V and 2 bases from J, the gap between germline ends came to 14 bases. The V gene's germline CDR1 is MNHEY and CDR2 SMNVEV (reference sequence). As DNA, the CDR3 is TGTGCCAGCAGTTTATACCCGGCCTTGGGCAACTATGGCTACACCTTC. Translating it yields CASSLYPALGNYGYTF.

This CDR3 reads CASSWPGQGAYEQYF. The CDR3 coding sequence is TGTGCCAGCAGTTGGCCGGGACAGGGGGCTTACGAGCAGTACTTC. J is TRBJ2-7 and V is TRBV28, with 12 positions matching TRBD1. The length of the CDR3 is 15 residues. The germline V gene encodes CDR1 MDHEN and CDR2 SYDVKM. V was clipped by 4 bases and J by 4 bases; unmatched bases: 5.

The chain combines TRBV5-1 with TRBJ2-1, with 8 nucleotides matching TRBD1. This CDR3 comprises 15 residues. V was clipped by 4 bases and J by 5 bases; unmatched bases: 8. Germline V gives CDR1 SGHRS, CDR2 YFSETQ. Here the CDR3 DNA reads TGCGCCAGCAGCCCTAGGACAGGGTACAACAATGAGCAGTTCTTC. This gives the protein CASSPRTGYNNEQFF.

The V call is TRBV28, the J call TRBJ2-4; TRBD1 aligns across 9 bases. J lost 6 bases, V lost 6 bases, and 9 bases had no gene match. The CDR3 covers 15 residues. Germline V gene data show CDR1 as MDHEN and CDR2 as SYDVKM. CDR3 protein: CASSPWGQGGNIQYF. Here the CDR3 DNA reads TGTGCCAGCAGCCCCTGGGGACAGGGAGGAAACATTCAGTACTTC. The full variable domain, with the rest looked up from reference TRBV28 and TRBJ2-4, is DVKVTQSSRYLVKRTGEKVFLECVQDMDHENMFWYRQDPGLGLRLIYFSYDVKMKEKGDIPEGYSVSREKKERFSLILESASTNQTSMYLCASSPWGQGGNIQYFGAGTRLSVL.

The chain combines TRBV5-4 with TRBJ2-7; D is undetermined. With 0 bases removed from V and 4 bases from J, the gap between germline ends came to 11 bases. Germline CDR1 and CDR2: SGHNT and YYREEE (reference sequence). CDR3 length: 14 residues. CDR3 in amino acids: CASSLVDSVYEQYF. The CDR3 nucleotides read TGTGCCAGCAGCTTGGTCGACTCCGTTTACGAGCAGTACTTC. The full variable domain, with the rest looked up from reference TRBV5-4 and TRBJ2-7, is ETGVTQSPTHLIKTRGQQVTLRCSSQSGHNTVSWYQQALGQGPQFIFQYYREEENGRGNFPPRFSGLQFPNYSSELNVNALELDDSALYLCASSLVDSVYEQYFGPGTRLTVT.